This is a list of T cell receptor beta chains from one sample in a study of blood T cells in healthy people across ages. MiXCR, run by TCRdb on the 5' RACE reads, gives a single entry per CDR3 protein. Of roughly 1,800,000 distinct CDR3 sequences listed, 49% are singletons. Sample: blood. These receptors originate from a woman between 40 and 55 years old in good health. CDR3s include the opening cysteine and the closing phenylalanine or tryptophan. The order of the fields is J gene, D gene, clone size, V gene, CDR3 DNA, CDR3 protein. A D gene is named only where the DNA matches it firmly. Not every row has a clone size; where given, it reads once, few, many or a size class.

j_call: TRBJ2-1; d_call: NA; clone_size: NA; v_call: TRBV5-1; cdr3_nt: TGCGCCAGCGCCGCCGGGCAGACAACGGTGGATGAGCAGTTCTTC; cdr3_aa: CASAAGQTTVDEQFF
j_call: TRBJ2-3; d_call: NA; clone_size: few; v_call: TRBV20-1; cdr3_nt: TGCAGTGCTAGAGATTCCCGGCTAGTGGGGAGGAGCACAGATACGCAGTATTTT; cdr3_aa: CSARDSRLVGRSTDTQYF
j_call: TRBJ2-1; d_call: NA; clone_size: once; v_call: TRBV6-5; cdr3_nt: TGTGCCAGCAGTAATCTAGCTAGTGGCTACAATGAGCAGTTCTTC; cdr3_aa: CASSNLASGYNEQFF
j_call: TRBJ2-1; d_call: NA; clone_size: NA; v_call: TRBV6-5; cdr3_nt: TGTGCCAGCAGTGACATACTGGGCAATGAGCGGTTCTTC; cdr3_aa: CASSDILGNERFF
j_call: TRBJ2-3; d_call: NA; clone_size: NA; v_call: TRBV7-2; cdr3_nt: TGTGCCAGCAGCTTAGTCGGGAGTCCAGATACGCAGTATTTT; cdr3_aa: CASSLVGSPDTQYF
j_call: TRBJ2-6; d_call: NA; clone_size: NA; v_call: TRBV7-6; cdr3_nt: TGTGCCAGCAGCTTAGCGCGGTATGGGGAGTCCGAGGCCAACGTCCTGACTTTC; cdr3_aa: CASSLARYGESEANVLTF
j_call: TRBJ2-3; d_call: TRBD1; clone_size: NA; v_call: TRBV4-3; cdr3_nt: TGCGCCAGCAGCCAATGGGTGGACAGGCAAAACCCGAATAGCACAGATACGCAGTATTTT; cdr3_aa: CASSQWVDRQNPNSTDTQYF
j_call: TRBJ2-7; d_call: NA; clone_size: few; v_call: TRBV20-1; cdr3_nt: TGCAGTGCTAGAGATATGGGCAGGATGGCCTACGAGCAGTACTTC; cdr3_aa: CSARDMGRMAYEQYF
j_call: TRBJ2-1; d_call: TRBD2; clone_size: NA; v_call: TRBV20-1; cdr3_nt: TGCAGTGCTAGAGCCCGGCCGGGGGGCTACAATGAGCAGTTCTTC; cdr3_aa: CSARARPGGYNEQFF
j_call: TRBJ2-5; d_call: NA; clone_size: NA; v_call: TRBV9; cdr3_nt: TGTGCCAGCAGCGTAGGTCAGGGGTCACGGCAAGAGACCCAGTACTTC; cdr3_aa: CASSVGQGSRQETQYF
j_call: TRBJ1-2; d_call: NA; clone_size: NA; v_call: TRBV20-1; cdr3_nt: TGCAGTGCTAGTCAGGGGATTAACTATGGCTACACCTTC; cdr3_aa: CSASQGINYGYTF